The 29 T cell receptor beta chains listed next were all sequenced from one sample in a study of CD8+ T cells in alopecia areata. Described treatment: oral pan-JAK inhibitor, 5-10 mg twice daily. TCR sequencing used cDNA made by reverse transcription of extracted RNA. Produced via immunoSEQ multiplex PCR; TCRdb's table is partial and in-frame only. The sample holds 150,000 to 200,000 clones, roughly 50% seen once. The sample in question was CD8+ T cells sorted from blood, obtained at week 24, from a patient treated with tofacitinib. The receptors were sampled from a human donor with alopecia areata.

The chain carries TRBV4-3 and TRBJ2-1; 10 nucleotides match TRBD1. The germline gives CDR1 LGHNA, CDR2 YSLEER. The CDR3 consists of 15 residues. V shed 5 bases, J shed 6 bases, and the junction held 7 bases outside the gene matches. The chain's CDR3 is CASSRTGTGVNEQFF. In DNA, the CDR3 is TGCGCCAGCAGCAGAACCGGGACAGGGGTCAATGAGCAGTTCTTC.

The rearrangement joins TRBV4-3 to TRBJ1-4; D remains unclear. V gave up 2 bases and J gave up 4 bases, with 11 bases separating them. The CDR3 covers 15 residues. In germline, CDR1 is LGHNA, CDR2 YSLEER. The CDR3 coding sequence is TGCGCCAGCAGCCAAAAAGGGCAGGATAATGAAAAACTGTTTTTT. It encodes CASSQKGQDNEKLFF.

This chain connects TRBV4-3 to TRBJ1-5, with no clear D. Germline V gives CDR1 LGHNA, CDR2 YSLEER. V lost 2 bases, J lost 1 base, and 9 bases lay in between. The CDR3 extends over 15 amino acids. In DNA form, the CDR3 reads TGCGCCAGCAGCCAATTAGCGGGAAGCAATCAGCCCCAGCATTTT. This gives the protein CASSQLAGSNQPQHF.

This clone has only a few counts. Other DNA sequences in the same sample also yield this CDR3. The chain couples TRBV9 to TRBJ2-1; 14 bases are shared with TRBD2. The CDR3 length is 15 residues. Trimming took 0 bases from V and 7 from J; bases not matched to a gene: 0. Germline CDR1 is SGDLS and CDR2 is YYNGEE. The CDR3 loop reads CASSVGTSGGNEQFF. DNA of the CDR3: TGTGCCAGCAGCGTAGGGACTAGCGGGGGGAATGAGCAGTTCTTC.

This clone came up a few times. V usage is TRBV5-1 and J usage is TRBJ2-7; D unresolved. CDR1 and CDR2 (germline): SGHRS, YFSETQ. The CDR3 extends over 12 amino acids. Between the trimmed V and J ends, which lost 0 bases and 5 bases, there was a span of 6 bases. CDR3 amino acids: CASSLVADEQYF. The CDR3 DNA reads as TGCGCCAGCAGCTTGGTGGCGGACGAGCAGTACTTC.

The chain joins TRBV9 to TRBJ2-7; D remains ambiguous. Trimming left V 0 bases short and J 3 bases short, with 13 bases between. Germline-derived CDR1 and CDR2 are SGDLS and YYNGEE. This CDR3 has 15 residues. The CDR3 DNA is TGTGCCAGCAGCGTAGGGGCAGCCGAGCACTACGAGCAGTACTTC. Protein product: CASSVGAAEHYEQYF.

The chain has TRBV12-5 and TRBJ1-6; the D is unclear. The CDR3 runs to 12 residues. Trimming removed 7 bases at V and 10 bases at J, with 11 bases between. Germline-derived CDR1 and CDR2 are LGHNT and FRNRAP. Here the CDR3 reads CASAIGRSPLHF. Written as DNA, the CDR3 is TGTGCTAGTGCAATTGGACGCTCACCCCTCCACTTT. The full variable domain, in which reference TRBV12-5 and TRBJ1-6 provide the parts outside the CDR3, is DARVTQTPRHKVTEMGQEVTMRCQPILGHNTVFWYRQTMMQGLELLAYFRNRAPLDDSGMPKDRFSAEMPDATLATLKIQPSEPRDSAVYFCASAIGRSPLHFGNGTRLTVT.

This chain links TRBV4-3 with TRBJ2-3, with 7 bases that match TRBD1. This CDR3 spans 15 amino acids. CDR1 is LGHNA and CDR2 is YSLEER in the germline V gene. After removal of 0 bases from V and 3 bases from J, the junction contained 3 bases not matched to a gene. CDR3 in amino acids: CASSQDRTGTDTQYF. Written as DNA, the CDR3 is TGCGCCAGCAGCCAAGACCGGACAGGAACAGATACGCAGTATTTT.

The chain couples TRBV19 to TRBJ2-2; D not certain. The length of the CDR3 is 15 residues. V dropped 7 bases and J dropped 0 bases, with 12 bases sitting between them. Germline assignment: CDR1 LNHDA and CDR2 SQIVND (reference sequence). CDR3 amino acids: CASTVGVTNTGELFF. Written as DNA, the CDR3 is TGTGCCAGTACCGTTGGGGTCACGAACACCGGGGAGCTGTTTTTT.

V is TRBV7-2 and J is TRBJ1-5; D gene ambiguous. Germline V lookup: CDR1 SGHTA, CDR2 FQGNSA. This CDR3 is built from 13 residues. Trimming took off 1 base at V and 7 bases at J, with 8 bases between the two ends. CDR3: CASSLGRLQPQHF. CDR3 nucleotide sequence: TGTGCCAGCAGCTTAGGGCGCCTCCAGCCCCAGCATTTT.

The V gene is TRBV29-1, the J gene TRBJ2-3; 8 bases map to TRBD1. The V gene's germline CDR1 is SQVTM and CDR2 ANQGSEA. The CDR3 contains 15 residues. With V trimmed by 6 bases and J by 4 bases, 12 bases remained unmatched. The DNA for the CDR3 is TGCAGCGTGCCCGTTCACAGGGGGAGCCCAGATACGCAGTATTTT. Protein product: CSVPVHRGSPDTQYF.

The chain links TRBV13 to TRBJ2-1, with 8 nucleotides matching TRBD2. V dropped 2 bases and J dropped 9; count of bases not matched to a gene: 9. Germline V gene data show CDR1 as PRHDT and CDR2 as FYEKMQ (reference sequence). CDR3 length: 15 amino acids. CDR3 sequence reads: CASSLRGGGRGEQFF. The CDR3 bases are TGTGCCAGCAGCTTACGCGGCGGGGGGCGCGGTGAGCAGTTCTTC.

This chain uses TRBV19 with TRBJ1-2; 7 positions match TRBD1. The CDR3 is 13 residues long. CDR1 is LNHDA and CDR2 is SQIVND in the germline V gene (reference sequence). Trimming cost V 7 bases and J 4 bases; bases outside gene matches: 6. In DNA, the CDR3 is TGTGCCAGTACCACAACAGGGGTCTATGGCTACACCTTC. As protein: CASTTTGVYGYTF.

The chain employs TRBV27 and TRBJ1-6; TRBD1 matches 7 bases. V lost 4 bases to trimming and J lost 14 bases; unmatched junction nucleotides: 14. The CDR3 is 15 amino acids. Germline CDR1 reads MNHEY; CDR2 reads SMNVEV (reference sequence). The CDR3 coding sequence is TGTGCCAGCAGTTCCCAAATCGGGACAGCGAAAACCCTCCACTTT. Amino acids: CASSSQIGTAKTLHF.

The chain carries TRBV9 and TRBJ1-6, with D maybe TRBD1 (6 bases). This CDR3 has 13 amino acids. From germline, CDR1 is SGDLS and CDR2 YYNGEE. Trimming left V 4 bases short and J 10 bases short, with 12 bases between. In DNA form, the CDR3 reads TGTGCCAGCAGCCCCCAGGGGAACTCACCCCTCCACTTT. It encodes CASSPQGNSPLHF.

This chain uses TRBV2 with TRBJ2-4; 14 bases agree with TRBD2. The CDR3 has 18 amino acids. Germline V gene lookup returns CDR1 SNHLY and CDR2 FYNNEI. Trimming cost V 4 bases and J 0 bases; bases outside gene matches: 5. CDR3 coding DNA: TGTGCCAGCAGTGGGACTAGCGGGGGGACCCAAGCCAAAAACATTCAGTACTTC. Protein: CASSGTSGGTQAKNIQYF.

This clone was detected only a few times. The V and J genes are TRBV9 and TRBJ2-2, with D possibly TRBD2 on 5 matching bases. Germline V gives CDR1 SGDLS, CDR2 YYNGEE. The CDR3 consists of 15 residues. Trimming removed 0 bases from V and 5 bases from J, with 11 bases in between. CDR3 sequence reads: CASSVGERWTGELFF. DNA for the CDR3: TGTGCCAGCAGCGTAGGCGAGCGGTGGACCGGGGAGCTGTTTTTT.

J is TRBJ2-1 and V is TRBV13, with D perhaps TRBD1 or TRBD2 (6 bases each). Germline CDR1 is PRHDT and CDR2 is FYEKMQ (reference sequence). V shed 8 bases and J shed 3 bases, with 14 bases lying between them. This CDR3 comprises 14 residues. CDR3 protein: CASGEDSYYNEQFF. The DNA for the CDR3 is TGTGCCAGCGGGGAGGACAGTTACTACAATGAGCAGTTCTTC.

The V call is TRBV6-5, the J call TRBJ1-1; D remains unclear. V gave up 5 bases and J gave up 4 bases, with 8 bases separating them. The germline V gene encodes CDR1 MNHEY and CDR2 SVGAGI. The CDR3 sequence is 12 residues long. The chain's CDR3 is CASSRLGTEAFF. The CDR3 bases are TGTGCCAGCAGTCGCCTGGGCACTGAAGCTTTCTTT.

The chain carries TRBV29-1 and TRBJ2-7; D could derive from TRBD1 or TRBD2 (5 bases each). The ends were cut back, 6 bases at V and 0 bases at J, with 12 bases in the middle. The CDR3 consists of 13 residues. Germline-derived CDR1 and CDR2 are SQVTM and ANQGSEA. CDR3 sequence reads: CSVAVGDSYEQYF. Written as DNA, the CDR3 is TGCAGCGTCGCTGTGGGGGACTCCTACGAGCAGTACTTC.

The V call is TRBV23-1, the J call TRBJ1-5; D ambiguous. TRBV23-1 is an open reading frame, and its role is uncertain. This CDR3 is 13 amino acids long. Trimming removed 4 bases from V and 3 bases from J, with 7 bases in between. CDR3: CASSPRNNQPQHF. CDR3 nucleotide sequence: TGCGCCAGCAGTCCCAGGAACAATCAGCCCCAGCATTTT.

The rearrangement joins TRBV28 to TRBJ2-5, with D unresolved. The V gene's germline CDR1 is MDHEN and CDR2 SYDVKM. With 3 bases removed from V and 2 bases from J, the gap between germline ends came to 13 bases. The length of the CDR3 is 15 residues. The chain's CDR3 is CASSFSGSTQETQYF. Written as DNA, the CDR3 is TGTGCCAGCAGTTTCTCCGGCAGCACACAAGAGACCCAGTACTTC.

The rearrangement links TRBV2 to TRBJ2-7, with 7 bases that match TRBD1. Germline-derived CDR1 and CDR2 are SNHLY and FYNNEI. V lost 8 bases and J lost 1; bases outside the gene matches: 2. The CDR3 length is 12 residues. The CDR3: CASGGQSYEQYF. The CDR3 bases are TGTGCCAGCGGGGGACAGTCCTACGAGCAGTACTTC. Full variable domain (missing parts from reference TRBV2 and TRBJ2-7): EPEVTQTPSHQVTQMGQEVILRCVPISNHLYFYWYRQILGQKVEFLVSFYNNEISEKSEIFDDQFSVERPDGSNFTLKIRSTKLEDSAMYFCASGGQSYEQYFGPGTRLTVT.

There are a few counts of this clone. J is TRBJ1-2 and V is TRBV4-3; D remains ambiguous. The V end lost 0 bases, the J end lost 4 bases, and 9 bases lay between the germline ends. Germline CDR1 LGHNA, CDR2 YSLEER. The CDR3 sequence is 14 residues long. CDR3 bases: TGCGCCAGCAGCCAAGAGCTGGAGGGCTATGGCTACACCTTC. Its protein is CASSQELEGYGYTF.

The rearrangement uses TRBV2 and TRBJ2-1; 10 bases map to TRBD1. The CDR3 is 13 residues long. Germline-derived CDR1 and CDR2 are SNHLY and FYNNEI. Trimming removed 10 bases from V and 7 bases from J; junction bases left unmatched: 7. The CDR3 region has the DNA TGTGCCACACTACTGGACAGGGGGAATGAGCAGTTCTTC. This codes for CATLLDRGNEQFF. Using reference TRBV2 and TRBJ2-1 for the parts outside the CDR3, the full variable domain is EPEVTQTPSHQVTQMGQEVILRCVPISNHLYFYWYRQILGQKVEFLVSFYNNEISEKSEIFDDQFSVERPDGSNFTLKIRSTKLEDSAMYFCATLLDRGNEQFFGPGTRLTVL.

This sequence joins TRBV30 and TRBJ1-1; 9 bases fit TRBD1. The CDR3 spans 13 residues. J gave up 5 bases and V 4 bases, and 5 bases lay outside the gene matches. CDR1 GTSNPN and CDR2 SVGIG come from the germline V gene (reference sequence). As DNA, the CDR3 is TGTGCCTGGACCTTGGGGACAGGGACTGAAGCTTTCTTT. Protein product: CAWTLGTGTEAFF.

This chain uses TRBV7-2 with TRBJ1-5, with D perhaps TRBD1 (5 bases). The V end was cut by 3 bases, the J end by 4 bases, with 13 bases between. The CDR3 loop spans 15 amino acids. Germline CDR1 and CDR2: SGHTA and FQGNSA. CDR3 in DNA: TGTGCCAGCAGCTTGGACAAGTTTGGGAATCAGCCCCAGCATTTT. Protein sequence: CASSLDKFGNQPQHF.

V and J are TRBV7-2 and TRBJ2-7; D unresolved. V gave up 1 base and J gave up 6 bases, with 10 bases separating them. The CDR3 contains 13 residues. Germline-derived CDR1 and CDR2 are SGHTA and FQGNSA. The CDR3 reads CASSLGATGEQYF. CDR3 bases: TGTGCCAGCAGCTTAGGGGCCACGGGCGAGCAGTACTTC.

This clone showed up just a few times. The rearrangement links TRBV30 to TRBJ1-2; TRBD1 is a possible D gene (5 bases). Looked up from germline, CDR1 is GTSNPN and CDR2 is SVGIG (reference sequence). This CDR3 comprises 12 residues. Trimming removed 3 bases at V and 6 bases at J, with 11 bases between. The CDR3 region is CAWSEGADGYTF. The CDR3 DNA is TGTGCCTGGAGCGAAGGGGCGGATGGCTACACCTTC. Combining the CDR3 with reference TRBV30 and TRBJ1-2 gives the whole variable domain SQTIHQWPATLVQPVGSPLSLECTVEGTSNPNLYWYRQAAGRGLQLLFYSVGIGQISSEVPQNLSASRPQDRQFILSSKKLLLSDSGFYLCAWSEGADGYTFGSGTRLTVV.